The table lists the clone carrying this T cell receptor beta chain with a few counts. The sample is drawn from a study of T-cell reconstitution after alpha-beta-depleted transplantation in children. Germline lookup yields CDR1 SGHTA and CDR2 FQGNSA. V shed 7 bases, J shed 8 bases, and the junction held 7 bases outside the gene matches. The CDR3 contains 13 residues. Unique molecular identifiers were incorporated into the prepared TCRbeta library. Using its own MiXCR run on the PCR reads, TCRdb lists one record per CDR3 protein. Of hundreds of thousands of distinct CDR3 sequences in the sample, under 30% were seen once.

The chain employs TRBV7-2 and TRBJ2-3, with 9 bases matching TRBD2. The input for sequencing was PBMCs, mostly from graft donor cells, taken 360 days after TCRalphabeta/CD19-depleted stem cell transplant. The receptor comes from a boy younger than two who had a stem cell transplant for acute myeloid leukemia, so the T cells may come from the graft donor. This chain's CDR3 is CASTLREGATQYF. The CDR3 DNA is TGTGCCAGCACCCTGCGGGAGGGAGCTACGCAGTATTTT.